A single sample is the source of the 29 T cell receptor beta chains below, sequenced in a study of T cells in Graves' hyperthyroidism and ophthalmopathy. Regions amplified from RNA transcripts were the TCR beta CDR3 regions. HTBI primers were used for first-round RT-PCR of the TCR CDR3. One entry per CDR3 protein, called by TCRdb with MiXCR from the multiplex PCR reads. The sample records around 300,000 distinct CDR3 sequences, about an eighth being singletons. The sequenced sample was blood. Every receptor here comes from a woman aged 25 to 39 with Graves' hyperthyroidism that later progressed to Graves' ophthalmopathy.

This clonotype was detected ten times or more. V gene TRBV2 combines with J gene TRBJ1-4, with 7 bases matching TRBD1. V was pared by 4 bases and J by 7 bases, with 9 bases of the junction left unmatched. This CDR3 is built from 15 residues. CDR1 and CDR2 (germline): SNHLY, FYNNEI. DNA of the CDR3: TGTGCCAGCAGTGTTCGGACAGGAGGAGCTGAAAAACTGTTTTTT. As protein: CASSVRTGGAEKLFF.

This clonotype was detected only a few times. This chain uses TRBV4-3 with TRBJ2-3; 8 positions agree with TRBD2. Unmatched junction bases numbered 9, after V lost 0 bases and J lost 1 base. The CDR3 sequence is 18 residues long. Germline CDR1 reads LGHNA; CDR2 reads YSLEER. The CDR3 DNA reads TGCGCCAGCAGCCAAGAAGGCGCGTCGGGAGGGGGCACAGATACGCAGTATTTT. It encodes CASSQEGASGGGTDTQYF.

Many counts were recorded for this clonotype. The V and J genes are TRBV28 and TRBJ2-2, with 7 positions matching TRBD1. V was pared by 4 bases and J by 6 bases, with 5 bases of the junction left unmatched. The CDR3 loop spans 14 amino acids. Per the germline V gene, CDR1 is MDHEN and CDR2 is SYDVKM. CDR3 nucleotide sequence: TGTGCCAGCAGTTCGACAGGGTCTCCCGGGGAGCTGTTTTTT. Its translation: CASSSTGSPGELFF. Combining the CDR3 with reference TRBV28 and TRBJ2-2 gives the whole variable domain DVKVTQSSRYLVKRTGEKVFLECVQDMDHENMFWYRQDPGLGLRLIYFSYDVKMKEKGDIPEGYSVSREKKERFSLILESASTNQTSMYLCASSSTGSPGELFFGEGSRLTVL.

V usage is TRBV14 and J usage is TRBJ2-5; D is perhaps TRBD1 (5 bases). The CDR3 is 12 amino acids. The germline gives CDR1 SGHDN, CDR2 FVKESK. The germline V and J ends were trimmed by 11 bases and 3 bases, with 13 bases remaining between them. CDR3 sequence reads: CAWNGAEETQYF. For the CDR3, the DNA is TGTGCCTGGAATGGGGCTGAAGAGACCCAGTACTTC.

This clonotype has ten or more counts. The chain links TRBV28 to TRBJ1-5, with D perhaps matching TRBD1 (5 bases). The germline V gene encodes CDR1 MDHEN and CDR2 SYDVKM. V lost 8 bases, J lost 5 bases, and 16 bases lay in between. CDR3 length: 14 residues. The CDR3 spells CASFRAGRYQPQHF. The CDR3 coding sequence is TGTGCCAGCTTCCGGGCAGGGCGTTATCAGCCCCAGCATTTT.

The sample holds many counts of this clonotype. The chain employs TRBV7-2 and TRBJ2-7; D call uncertain. Per germline, CDR1 SGHTA and CDR2 FQGNSA. The CDR3 loop spans 14 amino acids. V dropped 3 bases and J dropped 0 bases, with 9 bases sitting between them. The CDR3: CASSFFQDSYEQYF. The CDR3 DNA reads as TGTGCCAGCAGCTTTTTTCAGGACTCCTACGAGCAGTACTTC.

This clonotype was seen a few times. The rearrangement uses TRBV7-3 and TRBJ2-5, with 11 bases aligning to TRBD2. With V trimmed by 5 bases and J by 4 bases, 18 bases remained unmatched. Germline V gives CDR1 SGHTA, CDR2 FQGTGA. CDR3 length equals 19 residues. The CDR3 here is CASSPGVGSGREEAETQYF. CDR3 nucleotide sequence: TGTGCCAGCAGCCCCGGCGTGGGTAGCGGGAGGGAAGAGGCAGAGACCCAGTACTTC.

There are a few counts of this clonotype. The chain links TRBV7-3 to TRBJ2-3; 16 bases map to TRBD2. The CDR3 consists of 20 residues. Germline V gene data show CDR1 as SGHTA and CDR2 as FQGTGA. Losses at the gene ends were 0 bases for V and 3 bases for J; bases not matched to a gene: 9. CDR3 protein: CASSLTGLAGGPEETDTQYF. As DNA, the CDR3 is TGTGCCAGCAGCTTAACGGGACTAGCGGGAGGGCCCGAAGAAACAGATACGCAGTATTTT.

At least ten counts were recorded for this clonotype. This chain's CDR3 is CASSAAGGEQYF. The CDR3 coding sequence is TGTGCCAGCAGTGCCGCAGGGGGAGAGCAGTACTTC. J is TRBJ2-7 and V is TRBV27; 7 bases match TRBD1. V gave up 5 bases and J gave up 7 bases; unmatched junction bases: 5. Germline values: CDR1 MNHEY, CDR2 SMNVEV (reference sequence). The CDR3 sequence is 12 residues long.

J is TRBJ1-5 and V is TRBV19, with no clear D. Germline CDR1 LNHDA, CDR2 SQIVND (reference sequence). The CDR3 length is 18 residues. Trimming cost V 1 base and J 0 bases, with 16 bases left between them. The CDR3 spells CASSIGPVTVYSNQPQHF. Written as DNA, the CDR3 is TGTGCCAGTAGTATAGGTCCGGTAACAGTCTATAGCAATCAGCCCCAGCATTTT.

This clonotype was found a few times. The chain is built from TRBV6-5 and TRBJ2-5; D tentatively fits TRBD1 or TRBD2 (6 bases each). The CDR3 totals 14 residues. CDR1 and CDR2 from the germline V gene are MNHEY and SVGAGI. Trimming left V 3 bases short and J 5 bases short, with 13 bases between. The CDR3: CASSYIGGWETQYF. CDR3 nucleotide sequence: TGTGCCAGCAGTTATATCGGGGGCTGGGAGACCCAGTACTTC.

The rearrangement links TRBV5-4 to TRBJ2-1; D remains unclear. The CDR3 sequence is 14 residues long. From germline, CDR1 is SGHNT and CDR2 YYREEE (reference sequence). V was shortened by 4 bases and J by 9 bases, with 17 bases between the two germline ends. CDR3 protein: CASSLGGFSGEQFF. The CDR3 DNA sequence: TGTGCCAGCAGCCTAGGCGGCTTTTCGGGTGAGCAGTTCTTC.

In its sample, this clonotype was seen a few times. The chain couples TRBV6-1 to TRBJ2-3; 8 bases line up with TRBD2. This CDR3 has 15 residues. V shed 7 bases, J shed 3 bases, and the junction held 9 bases outside the gene matches. Germline CDR1 MNHNS, CDR2 SASEGT. In DNA form, the CDR3 reads TGTGCCAGCACCCTACGGGGCGGGAGGACAGATACGCAGTATTTT. Encoded protein: CASTLRGGRTDTQYF.

This clonotype has a handful of counts. CDR3 region: CASSFAGWGHEQFF. CDR3 DNA: TGTGCCAGCAGTTTCGCAGGGTGGGGGCATGAGCAGTTCTTC. This sequence joins TRBV6-1 and TRBJ2-1; D perhaps matches TRBD1 (6 bases). This CDR3 is built from 14 residues. Germline loops: CDR1 MNHNS, CDR2 SASEGT. V was clipped by 5 bases and J by 8 bases, with 16 bases between them.

The J gene is TRBJ2-7, the V gene TRBV11-3; 10 bases match TRBD2. Germline lookup yields CDR1 SGHNT and CDR2 YENEEA. Trimming took 6 bases from V and 7 from J; bases not matched to a gene: 15. The CDR3 runs 16 residues. CDR3 loop: CASRSTSGDYVFEQYF. DNA of the CDR3: TGTGCCAGCAGGTCAACTAGCGGGGACTACGTTTTTGAGCAGTACTTC.

This clonotype was seen many times. The V call is TRBV11-2, the J call TRBJ2-3; TRBD2 matches at 8 bases. Per germline, CDR1 SGHAT and CDR2 FQNNGV. This CDR3 spans 15 amino acids. The junction had 5 bases not matched to a gene; V was cut back by 2 bases and J by 4 bases. This CDR3 reads CASSLSGRIADTQYF. The CDR3 DNA reads as TGTGCCAGCAGCTTAAGCGGGAGAATTGCAGATACGCAGTATTTT. The entire variable domain, with the rest obtained from reference TRBV11-2 and TRBJ2-3, is as follows: EAGVAQSPRYKIIEKRQSVAFWCNPISGHATLYWYQQILGQGPKLLIQFQNNGVVDDSQLPKDRFSAERLKGVDSTLKIQPAKLEDSAVYLCASSLSGRIADTQYFGPGTRLTVL.

The chain is built from TRBV6-4 and TRBJ1-5; maybe TRBD1 (5 bases). CDR1 is MRHNA and CDR2 is SNTAGT in the germline V gene. Trimming took off 4 bases at V and 1 base at J, with 11 bases between the two ends. The CDR3 spans 15 residues. The CDR3 protein is CASSVRRDSNQPQHF. In DNA, the CDR3 is TGTGCCAGCAGTGTTAGAAGGGACAGCAATCAGCCCCAGCATTTT.

Many counts were recorded for this clonotype. The V gene is TRBV15, the J gene TRBJ2-1, with 10 bases matching TRBD2. V trimming: 3 bases; J trimming: 6 bases; junction bases outside the gene matches: 5. Germline CDR1 reads LNHNV; CDR2 reads YYDKDF (reference sequence). This CDR3 is 15 amino acids long. The CDR3 loop is CATSSGLAGVNEQFF. The CDR3 coding sequence is TGTGCCACCAGCAGCGGTCTAGCGGGGGTCAATGAGCAGTTCTTC.

This clonotype was seen repeatedly, ten times or more. The V gene is TRBV11-2, the J gene TRBJ2-1; 9 bases are a match to TRBD2. CDR1 and CDR2 from the germline V gene are SGHAT and FQNNGV. CDR3 size: 15 residues. V was pared by 2 bases and J by 5 bases, with 4 bases of the junction left unmatched. CDR3 region: CASSLSSGINNEQFF. The CDR3 bases are TGTGCCAGCAGCTTATCTAGCGGGATCAACAATGAGCAGTTCTTC.

This clonotype was detected ten times or more. The chain recombines TRBV11-3 with TRBJ2-1, with D tentatively TRBD2 (5 bases). In germline, CDR1 is SGHNT, CDR2 YENEEA. The CDR3 covers 15 residues. V lost 5 bases, J lost 0 bases, and 11 bases lay in between. The CDR3: CASSQDYSSYNEQFF. In DNA, the CDR3 is TGTGCCAGCAGCCAAGACTATAGCTCCTACAATGAGCAGTTCTTC.

At least ten counts were recorded for this clonotype. The chain couples TRBV18 to TRBJ2-7, with D tentatively TRBD2 (7 bases). This CDR3 has 15 residues. The V gene's germline CDR1 is KGHSH and CDR2 LQKENI. The V and J ends lost 2 bases and 5 bases respectively, with 16 bases between them. CDR3 coding DNA: TGTGCCAGCTCACCAGGCGGGGGCCGGCAGCACGAGCAGTACTTC. It encodes CASSPGGGRQHEQYF.

As to this clonotype: A much more abundant neighbour one base away suggests this may be a read error. The chain employs TRBV29-1 and TRBJ2-5; 7 positions agree with TRBD2. CDR3 length: 12 amino acids. Germline-derived CDR1 and CDR2 are SQVTM and ANQGSEA. Trimming took 5 bases from V and 5 from J; bases not matched to a gene: 5. The CDR3 reads CSVYFGGETQYF. The CDR3 region has the DNA TGCAGCGTTTATTTCGGGGGGGAGACCCAGTACTTC.

The chain combines TRBV9 with TRBJ2-3; 11 bases align to TRBD2. The CDR3 is made up of 18 amino acids. Per the germline V gene, CDR1 is SGDLS and CDR2 is YYNGEE. V was clipped by 2 bases and J by 1 base; unmatched bases: 9. CDR3 region: CASSVGLAEVLGTDTQYF. The DNA of the CDR3 is TGTGCCAGCAGCGTGGGACTAGCGGAAGTTTTGGGCACAGATACGCAGTATTTT. The full variable domain, rest sourced from reference TRBV9 and TRBJ2-3, is DSGVTQTPKHLITATGQRVTLRCSPRSGDLSVYWYQQSLDQGLQFLIQYYNGEERAKGNILERFSAQQFPDLHSELNLSSLELGDSALYFCASSVGLAEVLGTDTQYFGPGTRLTVL.

This clonotype was observed many times. The rearrangement joins TRBV27 to TRBJ2-7, with TRBD2 matching over 8 bases. Germline V gives CDR1 MNHEY, CDR2 SMNVEV (reference sequence). V trimming: 6 bases; J trimming: 7 bases; junction bases outside the gene matches: 8. This CDR3 spans 13 amino acids. The CDR3 coding sequence is TGTGCCAGCAGGCCAGCGGGAGTACGGGAGCAGTACTTC. Its protein is CASRPAGVREQYF.

This clonotype was seen repeatedly, ten times or more. V usage is TRBV6-2 or TRBV6-3 and J usage is TRBJ2-2; D not resolved. Germline CDR1 is MNHEY and CDR2 is SVGEGT. The CDR3 is 16 amino acids. V lost 10 bases, J lost 4 bases, and 22 bases lay in between. DNA of the CDR3: TGTGCCACCAGAATTGGGCCGCTAACACTCACCGGGGAGCTGTTTTTT. Translated: CATRIGPLTLTGELFF.

This chain links TRBV28 with TRBJ2-1; the D gene is possibly TRBD1 (5 bases). CDR3 size: 15 residues. Trimming shortened V by 7 bases and J by 3 bases, and 16 bases separated the two germline ends. CDR1 MDHEN and CDR2 SYDVKM come from the germline V gene. This chain's CDR3 is CASKLQRQIYNEQFF. The CDR3 coding sequence is TGTGCCAGCAAGCTACAGCGACAGATCTACAATGAGCAGTTCTTC. Full variable domain (remainder filled in from reference TRBV28 and TRBJ2-1): DVKVTQSSRYLVKRTGEKVFLECVQDMDHENMFWYRQDPGLGLRLIYFSYDVKMKEKGDIPEGYSVSREKKERFSLILESASTNQTSMYLCASKLQRQIYNEQFFGPGTRLTVL.

This clonotype was seen more than once but under ten times. A junction boundary mismatches the germline segment, possibly from a read error. The gene calls are TRBV10-3 and TRBJ2-7, with 14 nucleotides matching TRBD2. CDR3 length: 20 amino acids. Germline V gives CDR1 ENHRY, CDR2 SYGVKD. In nucleotides, the CDR3 is TGTGCCGTCAGTGAGTCTAAGGGACTAGCGGGAGTTCAATCCCCCTACGAGCAGTACTTC. The encoded protein is CAVSESKGLAGVQSPYEQYF.

Many counts were recorded for this clonotype. The chain employs TRBV20-1 and TRBJ2-3; 8 bases map to TRBD2. CDR3 length: 14 residues. CDR1 and CDR2 from the germline V gene are DFQATT and SNEGSKA (reference sequence). J was trimmed by 4 bases and V by 3 bases; bases with no gene match: 6. CDR3 nucleotides: TGCAGTGCTAGTCAGCGGGAGCAGGCAGATACGCAGTATTTT. Residues: CSASQREQADTQYF.

This clonotype was picked up many times. The chain links TRBV7-9 to TRBJ2-5, with D maybe TRBD2 (5 bases). The CDR3 extends over 17 amino acids. V gave up 4 bases and J gave up 5 bases, with 23 bases separating them. The germline CDR1 and CDR2 sequences are SEHNR and FQNEAQ (reference sequence). The CDR3 protein is CASSSDFYMLVSETQYF. CDR3 coding DNA: TGTGCCAGCAGCTCGGACTTTTATATGCTTGTGTCGGAGACCCAGTACTTC.